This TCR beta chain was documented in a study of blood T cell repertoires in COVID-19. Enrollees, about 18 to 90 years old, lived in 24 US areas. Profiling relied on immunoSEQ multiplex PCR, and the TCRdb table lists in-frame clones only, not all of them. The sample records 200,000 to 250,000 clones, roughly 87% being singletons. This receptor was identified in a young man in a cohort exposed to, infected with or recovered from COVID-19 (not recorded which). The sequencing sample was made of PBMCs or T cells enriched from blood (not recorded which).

The CDR3 sequence is CASSTRTSPALFGEQFF. The CDR3 DNA sequence: TGTGCCAGCAGCACTCGGACTAGCCCAGCGTTATTCGGTGAGCAGTTCTTC. The J gene is TRBJ2-1, the V gene TRBV7-2; 8 bases are shared with TRBD2. With 5 bases clipped from V and 9 bases from J, the junction kept 18 bases outside the gene matches. This CDR3 has 17 amino acids. Germline V gives CDR1 SGHTA, CDR2 FQGNSA.